This record concerns one T cell receptor (beta chain) sequence. CDR1 and CDR2 (germline): MNHNY, SVGAGI (reference sequence). The CDR3 loop spans 15 amino acids. Trimming took 0 bases from V and 4 from J, leaving 12 bases between them. The repertoire was sequenced with immunoSEQ multiplex PCR; TCRdb's copy has only in-frame clones and lacks some. Here the sample spans around 160,000 clones, 90% to 95% being singletons. This entry is derived from a study of control samples from healthy donors and cancer patients. The chain joins TRBV6-6 to TRBJ1-1; unclear D gene. The source is a man younger than 35 in good health. The sequenced sample consisted of blood. CDR3 sequence: CASSYSRELGTEAFF. CDR3 sequence (DNA): TGTGCCAGCAGTTACTCAAGGGAATTGGGCACTGAAGCTTTCTTT.